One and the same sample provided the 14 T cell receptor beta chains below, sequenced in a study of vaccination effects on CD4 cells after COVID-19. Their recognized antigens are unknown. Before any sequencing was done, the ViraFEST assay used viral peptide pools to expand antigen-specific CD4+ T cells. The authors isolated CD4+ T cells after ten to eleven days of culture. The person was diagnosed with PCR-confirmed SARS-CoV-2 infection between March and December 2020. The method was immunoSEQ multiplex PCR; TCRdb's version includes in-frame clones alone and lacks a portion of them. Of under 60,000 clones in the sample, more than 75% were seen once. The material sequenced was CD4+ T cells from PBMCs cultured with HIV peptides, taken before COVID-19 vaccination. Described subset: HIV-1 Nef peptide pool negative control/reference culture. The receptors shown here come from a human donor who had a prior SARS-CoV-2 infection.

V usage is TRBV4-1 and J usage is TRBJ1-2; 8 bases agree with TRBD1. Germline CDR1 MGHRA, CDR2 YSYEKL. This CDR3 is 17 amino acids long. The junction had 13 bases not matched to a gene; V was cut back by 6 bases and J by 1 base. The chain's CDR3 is CASRTRQGRTNNYGYTF. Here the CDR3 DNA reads TGCGCCAGCAGGACTAGACAGGGGCGAACGAATAACTATGGCTACACCTTC.

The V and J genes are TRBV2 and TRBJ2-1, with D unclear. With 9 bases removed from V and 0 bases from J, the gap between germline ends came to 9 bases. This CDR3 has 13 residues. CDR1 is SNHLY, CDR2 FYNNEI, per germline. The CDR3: CASGRNSYNEQFF. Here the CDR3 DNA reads TGTGCCAGTGGACGTAACTCCTACAATGAGCAGTTCTTC. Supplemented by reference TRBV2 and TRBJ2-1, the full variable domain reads EPEVTQTPSHQVTQMGQEVILRCVPISNHLYFYWYRQILGQKVEFLVSFYNNEISEKSEIFDDQFSVERPDGSNFTLKIRSTKLEDSAMYFCASGRNSYNEQFFGPGTRLTVL.

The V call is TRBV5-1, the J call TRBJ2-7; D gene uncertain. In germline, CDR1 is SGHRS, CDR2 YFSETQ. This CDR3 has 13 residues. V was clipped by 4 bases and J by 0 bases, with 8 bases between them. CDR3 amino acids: CASSNPGSYEQYF. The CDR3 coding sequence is TGCGCCAGCAGCAATCCGGGCTCCTACGAGCAGTACTTC.

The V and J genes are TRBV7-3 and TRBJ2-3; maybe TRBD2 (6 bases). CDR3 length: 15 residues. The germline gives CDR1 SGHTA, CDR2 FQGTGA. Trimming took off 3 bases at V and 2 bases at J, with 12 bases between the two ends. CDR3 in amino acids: CASSFRGTYTDTQYF. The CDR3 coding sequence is TGTGCCAGCAGCTTTCGGGGGACCTACACAGATACGCAGTATTTT.

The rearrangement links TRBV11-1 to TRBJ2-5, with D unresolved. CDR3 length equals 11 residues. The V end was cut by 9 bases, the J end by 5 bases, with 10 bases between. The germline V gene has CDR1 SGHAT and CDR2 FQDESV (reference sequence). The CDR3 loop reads CASKQAETQYF. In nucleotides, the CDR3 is TGTGCCAGTAAGCAGGCCGAGACCCAGTACTTC.

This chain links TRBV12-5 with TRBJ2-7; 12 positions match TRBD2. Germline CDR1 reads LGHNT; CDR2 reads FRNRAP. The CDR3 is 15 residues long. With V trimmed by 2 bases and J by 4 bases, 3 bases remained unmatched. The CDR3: CASGLPGLAGYEQYF. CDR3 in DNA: TGTGCTAGTGGTTTGCCGGGACTAGCGGGTTACGAGCAGTACTTC.

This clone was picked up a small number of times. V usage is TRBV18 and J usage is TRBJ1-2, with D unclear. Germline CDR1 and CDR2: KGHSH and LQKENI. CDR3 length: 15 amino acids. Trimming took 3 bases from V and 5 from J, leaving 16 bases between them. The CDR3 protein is CASSPRSAATYGYTF. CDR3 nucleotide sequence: TGTGCCAGCTCACCTAGGTCAGCGGCAACTTATGGCTACACCTTC.

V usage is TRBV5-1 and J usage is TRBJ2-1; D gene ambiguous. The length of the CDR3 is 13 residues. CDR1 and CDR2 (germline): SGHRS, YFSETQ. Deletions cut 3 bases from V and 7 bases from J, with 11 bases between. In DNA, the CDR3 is TGCGCCAGCAGCTACACGACTGGTAATGAGCAGTTCTTC. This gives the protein CASSYTTGNEQFF.

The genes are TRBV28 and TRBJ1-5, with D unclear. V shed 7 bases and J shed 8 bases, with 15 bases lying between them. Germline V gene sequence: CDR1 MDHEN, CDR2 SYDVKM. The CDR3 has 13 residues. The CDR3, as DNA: TGTGCCAGCATCGATTATCCGGCTAAGCCCCAGCATTTT. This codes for CASIDYPAKPQHF.

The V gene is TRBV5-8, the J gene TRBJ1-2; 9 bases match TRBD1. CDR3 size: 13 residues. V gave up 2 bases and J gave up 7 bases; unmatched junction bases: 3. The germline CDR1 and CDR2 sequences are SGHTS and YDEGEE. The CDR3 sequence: CASSFYRGPGYTF. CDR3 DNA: TGTGCCAGCAGCTTTTACAGGGGGCCTGGCTACACCTTC.

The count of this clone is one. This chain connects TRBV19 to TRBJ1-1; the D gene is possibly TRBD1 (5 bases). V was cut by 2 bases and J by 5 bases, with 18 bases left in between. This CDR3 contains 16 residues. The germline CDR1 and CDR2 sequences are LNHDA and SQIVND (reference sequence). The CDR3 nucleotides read TGTGCCAGTAGTATAAGTGGGGGAATGGGAAGGACTGAAGCTTTCTTT. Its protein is CASSISGGMGRTEAFF.

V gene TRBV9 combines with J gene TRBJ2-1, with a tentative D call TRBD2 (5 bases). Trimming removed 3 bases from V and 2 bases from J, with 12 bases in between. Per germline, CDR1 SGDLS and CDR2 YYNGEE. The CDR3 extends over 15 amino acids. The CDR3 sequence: CASSERGPTYNEQFF. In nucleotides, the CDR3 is TGTGCCAGCAGCGAGCGCGGGCCGACCTACAATGAGCAGTTCTTC.

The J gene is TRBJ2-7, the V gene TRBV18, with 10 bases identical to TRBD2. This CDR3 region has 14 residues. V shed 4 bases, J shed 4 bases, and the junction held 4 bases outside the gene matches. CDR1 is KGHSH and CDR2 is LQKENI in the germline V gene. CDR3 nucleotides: TGTGCCAGCTCACTGCAGCGGGAGGGATACGAGCAGTACTTC. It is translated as CASSLQREGYEQYF.

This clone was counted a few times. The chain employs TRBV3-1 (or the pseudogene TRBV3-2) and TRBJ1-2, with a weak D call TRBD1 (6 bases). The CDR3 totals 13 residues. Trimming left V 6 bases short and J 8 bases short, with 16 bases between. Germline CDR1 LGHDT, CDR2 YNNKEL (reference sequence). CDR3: CASRTTGAQGYTF. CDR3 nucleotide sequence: TGTGCCAGCAGAACCACGGGGGCGCAAGGCTACACCTTC.